This T cell receptor beta chain is drawn from a study of OX40 agonist ivuxolimab in advanced cancers. Overall study: Past anti-PD-1, anti-PD-L1 or anti-CTLA-4 therapy was accepted, and 40% to 45% had received some.

Study outcomes and limitations: There were, on average, more expanded clones in CD8+ T cells than in CD4+.

V dropped 4 bases and J dropped 0 bases, with 9 bases sitting between them. The germline CDR1 and CDR2 sequences are SEHNR and FQNEAQ (reference sequence). CDR3 length: 15 amino acids. The repertoire was sequenced with immunoSEQ multiplex PCR; TCRdb's copy has only in-frame clones and lacks some. The table includes roughly 87,000 clones, about 89% detected once. Autoimmune disease history or systemic immunosuppression was exclusionary. Regarding this clone: The antigen is undetermined.

This receptor was taken from an adult with an advanced solid tumor such as melanoma, head and neck, liver or kidney cancer. V usage is TRBV7-9 and J usage is TRBJ1-4; tentative D call: TRBD1 (6 bases). This specimen consisted of CD4+ or CD8+ T cells sorted from blood, obtained in a trial of the OX40 agonist ivuxolimab. The DNA for the CDR3 is TGTGCCAGCAGCTCTCACAGGGCAACTAATGAAAAACTGTTTTTT. Its translation: CASSSHRATNEKLFF. Full variable domain (missing parts from reference TRBV7-9 and TRBJ1-4): DTGVSQNPRHKITKRGQNVTFRCDPISEHNRLYWYRQTLGQGPEFLTYFQNEAQLEKSRLLSDRFSAERPKGSFSTLEIQRTEQGDSAMYLCASSSHRATNEKLFFGSGTQLSVL.